Following are 19 T cell receptor beta chains from one sample sequenced in a study of blood T cell repertoires in COVID-19. TCRdb's copy holds only in-frame clones and misses some; the assay was immunoSEQ multiplex PCR. Of approximately 150,000 clones listed, 82% were seen once; the top ten hold about 8.4%. The sequenced material came from peripheral blood. These receptors were taken from a woman in her 70s with acute or convalescent COVID-19.

The gene calls are TRBV5-6 and TRBJ2-7, with D possibly TRBD2 on 7 matching bases. CDR1 and CDR2 from the germline V gene are SGHDT and YYEEEE. This CDR3 has 16 amino acids. Trimming pared 0 bases from V and 0 bases from J, leaving 13 bases between. CDR3 DNA: TGTGCCAGCAGCTTGGACTGGCGGGGGCCCTCCTACGAGCAGTACTTC. Translating it yields CASSLDWRGPSYEQYF.

The rearrangement joins TRBV6-4 to TRBJ1-6, with D perhaps TRBD1 (5 bases). Looked up from germline, CDR1 is MRHNA and CDR2 is SNTAGT. The CDR3 loop spans 18 amino acids. Trimming cost V 0 bases and J 10 bases, with 22 bases left between them. DNA of the CDR3: TGTGCCAGCAGTGACTCTACCTTGCTGTCAGGAGGGGAATCACCCCTCCACTTT. It encodes CASSDSTLLSGGESPLHF.

The gene calls are TRBV2 and TRBJ2-3, with a weak D call TRBD1 (5 bases). CDR3 size: 14 residues. Looked up from germline, CDR1 is SNHLY and CDR2 is FYNNEI. The V gene lost 3 bases and the J gene lost 4 bases, with 11 bases spanning the gap. CDR3 loop: CASSDRVFADTQYF. CDR3 in DNA: TGTGCCAGCAGTGACAGGGTCTTCGCAGATACGCAGTATTTT.

The sample holds a few counts of this clone. The chain couples TRBV6-1 to TRBJ2-6, with 7 bases that match TRBD1. The CDR3 consists of 16 residues. Unmatched junction bases numbered 3, after V lost 4 bases and J lost 0 bases. Per the germline V gene, CDR1 is MNHNS and CDR2 is SASEGT. DNA for the CDR3: TGTGCCAGCAGTGGATGGGACAGCTCTGGGGCCAACGTCCTGACTTTC. Encoded protein: CASSGWDSSGANVLTF.

In this sample, this clone turned up a few times. The chain combines TRBV5-1 with TRBJ1-1, with D maybe TRBD1 (6 bases). V was cut by 5 bases and J by 3 bases, with 11 bases left in between. Germline CDR1 is SGHRS and CDR2 is YFSETQ. The CDR3 spans 13 residues. The CDR3 bases are TGCGCCAGCAGGGGGGCGAGGGACACTGAAGCTTTCTTT. Amino acids: CASRGARDTEAFF.

This rearrangement joins TRBV6-5 to TRBJ1-3; D might be TRBD1 (5 bases). V was pared by 9 bases and J by 3 bases, with 12 bases between. The CDR3 covers 13 residues. Looked up from germline, CDR1 is MNHEY and CDR2 is SVGAGI. The CDR3 nucleotides read TGTGCCAGTGGTGGGGCGATTGGAAACACCATATATTTT. This gives the protein CASGGAIGNTIYF.

The chain uses TRBV19 and TRBJ2-5; D gene ambiguous. Germline lookup yields CDR1 LNHDA and CDR2 SQIVND (reference sequence). V was trimmed by 3 bases and J by 4 bases, leaving 9 bases between them. This CDR3 comprises 13 residues. In DNA form, the CDR3 reads TGTGCCAGTAGTATCAGGCTTCCAGAGACCCAGTACTTC. Translated, it gives CASSIRLPETQYF.

About this clone itself: Other DNA sequences in this specimen translate into the identical CDR3. The V and J genes are TRBV27 and TRBJ2-7, with D maybe TRBD2 (6 bases). Trimming removed 5 bases at V and 0 bases at J, with 11 bases between. CDR3 length equals 14 residues. Germline V gives CDR1 MNHEY, CDR2 SMNVEV (reference sequence). The CDR3: CASSLSGSSYEQYF. The CDR3 nucleotides read TGTGCCAGCAGTCTCAGCGGGTCCTCCTACGAGCAGTACTTC.

In its sample, this clone was seen once. The J gene is TRBJ1-2, the V gene TRBV5-1; 8 positions agree with TRBD1. The CDR3 has 14 amino acids. V lost 3 bases and J lost 2; bases outside the gene matches: 3. The germline V gene encodes CDR1 SGHRS and CDR2 YFSETQ. The CDR3 region has the DNA TGCGCCAGCAGCTCGACAGGGGCCAACTATGGCTACACCTTC. Amino acids: CASSSTGANYGYTF.

This chain uses TRBV7-9 with TRBJ2-3; 9 nucleotides line up with TRBD2. The germline gives CDR1 SEHNR, CDR2 FQNEAQ (reference sequence). The CDR3 loop spans 17 amino acids. V dropped 4 bases and J dropped 6; count of bases not matched to a gene: 14. The CDR3 protein is CASSSRTGGSGRDTQYF. DNA of the CDR3: TGTGCCAGCAGCTCCCGGACAGGCGGGAGCGGGAGGGATACGCAGTATTTT.

The chain couples TRBV7-8 to TRBJ2-1; D is possibly TRBD2 (5 bases). CDR1 is SGHVS, CDR2 FQNEAQ, per germline. V shed 1 base and J shed 3 bases, with 10 bases lying between them. This CDR3 has 15 amino acids. The CDR3 nucleotides read TGTGCCAGCAGCTTAGATCCTAGCAGCTACAATGAGCAGTTCTTC. Its translation is CASSLDPSSYNEQFF.

This chain joins TRBV19 and TRBJ2-4, with 7 bases lining up with TRBD1. The V segment lost 5 bases and the J segment 6 bases; nucleotides outside the gene matches: 4. The length of the CDR3 is 13 residues. CDR1 LNHDA and CDR2 SQIVND come from the germline V gene (reference sequence). The CDR3 DNA follows: TGTGCCAGTAGTGTGGGACAGAGAAACATTCAGTACTTC. Translating it yields CASSVGQRNIQYF.

V is TRBV28 and J is TRBJ1-2; no definite D call. The CDR3 is 13 amino acids. Germline V CDR1 and CDR2: MDHEN, SYDVKM. V was cut by 5 bases and J by 5 bases, with 12 bases left in between. DNA of the CDR3: TGTGCCAGCAGTCCCACTCCCCTGTATGGCTACACCTTC. Translating gives CASSPTPLYGYTF.

The J gene is TRBJ1-3, the V gene TRBV7-2, with TRBD1 as a possible D gene (6 bases). The CDR3 runs to 17 residues. Germline values: CDR1 SGHTA, CDR2 FQGNSA. The V and J ends lost 3 bases and 1 base respectively, with 16 bases between them. CDR3 in DNA: TGTGCCAGCAGCTTCTCAGACAGGACGCTATCTGGAAACACCATATATTTT. This codes for CASSFSDRTLSGNTIYF.

This chain connects TRBV29-1 to TRBJ1-1, with 7 bases lining up with TRBD1. Germline V gene sequence: CDR1 SQVTM, CDR2 ANQGSEA. Losses at the gene ends were 7 bases for V and 3 bases for J; bases not matched to a gene: 11. The CDR3 totals 14 residues. The CDR3 here is CSAATLTGYTEAFF. The CDR3 DNA follows: TGCAGCGCCGCGACTCTGACAGGGTACACTGAAGCTTTCTTT. The full variable domain, rest sourced from reference TRBV29-1 and TRBJ1-1, is SAVISQKPSRDICQRGTSLTIQCQVDSQVTMMFWYRQQPGQSLTLIATANQGSEATYESGFVIDKFPISRPNLTFSTLTVSNMSPEDSSIYLCSAATLTGYTEAFFGQGTRLTVV.

The gene calls are TRBV28 and TRBJ1-1; the match to TRBD1 covers 8 bases. V was pared by 5 bases and J by 7 bases, with 15 bases of the junction left unmatched. This CDR3 region has 16 residues. Germline CDR1 and CDR2: MDHEN and SYDVKM. In nucleotides, the CDR3 is TGTGCCAGCAGTACTGGACAGGGCCCTAGATTCGGTGAAGCTTTCTTT. Translation gives CASSTGQGPRFGEAFF.

The chain is built from TRBV30 and TRBJ2-1, with 8 bases aligning to TRBD2. The CDR3 covers 13 residues. J gave up 9 bases and V 4 bases, and 8 bases lay outside the gene matches. Germline CDR1 is GTSNPN and CDR2 is SVGIG (reference sequence). CDR3 DNA sequence: TGTGCCTGGAAAGGGACTAGGTCAGGTGAGCAGTTCTTC. This sequence encodes CAWKGTRSGEQFF.

The chain is built from TRBV5-5 and TRBJ2-3, with TRBD2 identical over 11 bases. This CDR3 comprises 18 residues. CDR1 SGHKS and CDR2 YYEKEE come from the germline V gene (reference sequence). V lost 3 bases, J lost 1 base, and 10 bases stayed unmatched. CDR3 in DNA: TGTGCCAGCAGCTCCGTAGCGGGAGGGGGCGCGGGCACAGATACGCAGTATTTT. It yields the protein CASSSVAGGGAGTDTQYF.

This chain connects TRBV3-1 (or the pseudogene TRBV3-2) to TRBJ2-3; 8 bases fit TRBD1. V trimming: 5 bases; J trimming: 6 bases; junction bases outside the gene matches: 13. The germline gives CDR1 LGHDT, CDR2 YNNKEL (reference sequence). The length of the CDR3 is 16 residues. The CDR3 here is CASSDDGQGRWDTQYF. For the CDR3, the DNA is TGTGCCAGCAGCGACGACGGACAGGGACGCTGGGATACGCAGTATTTT.